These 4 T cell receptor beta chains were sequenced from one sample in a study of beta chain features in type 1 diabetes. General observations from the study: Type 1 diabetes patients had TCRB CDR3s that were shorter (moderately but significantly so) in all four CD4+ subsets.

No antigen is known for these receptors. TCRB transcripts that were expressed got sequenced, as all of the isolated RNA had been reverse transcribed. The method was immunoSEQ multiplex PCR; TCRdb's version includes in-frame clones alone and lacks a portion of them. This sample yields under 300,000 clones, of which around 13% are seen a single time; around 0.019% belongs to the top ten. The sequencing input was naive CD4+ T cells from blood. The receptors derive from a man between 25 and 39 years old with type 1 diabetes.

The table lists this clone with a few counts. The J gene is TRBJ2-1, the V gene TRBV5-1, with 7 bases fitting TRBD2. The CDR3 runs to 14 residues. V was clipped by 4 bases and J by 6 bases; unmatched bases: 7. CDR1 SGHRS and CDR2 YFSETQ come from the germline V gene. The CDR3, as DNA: TGCGCCAGCAGCATCCGGGACTATCCCAATGAGCAGTTCTTC. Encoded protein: CASSIRDYPNEQFF.

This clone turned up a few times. CDR3 DNA: TGTGCCAGCAAAACCGGGCAGTATTTT. The encoded protein is CASKTGQYF. This chain connects TRBV21-1 to TRBJ2-3; the D call of TRBD2 is as the table states it, not checked on the DNA. TRBV21-1 is annotated as a pseudogene. This CDR3 is 9 amino acids long.

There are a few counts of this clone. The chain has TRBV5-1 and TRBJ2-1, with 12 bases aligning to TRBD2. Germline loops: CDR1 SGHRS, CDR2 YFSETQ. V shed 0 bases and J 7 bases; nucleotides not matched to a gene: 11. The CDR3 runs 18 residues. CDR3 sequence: CASSLALTSGGQGNEQFF. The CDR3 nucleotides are TGCGCCAGCAGCTTGGCATTAACTAGCGGGGGGCAAGGGAATGAGCAGTTCTTC. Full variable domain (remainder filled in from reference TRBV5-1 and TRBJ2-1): KAGVTQTPRYLIKTRGQQVTLSCSPISGHRSVSWYQQTPGQGLQFLFEYFSETQRNKGNFPGRFSGRQFSNSRSEMNVSTLELGDSALYLCASSLALTSGGQGNEQFFGPGTRLTVL.

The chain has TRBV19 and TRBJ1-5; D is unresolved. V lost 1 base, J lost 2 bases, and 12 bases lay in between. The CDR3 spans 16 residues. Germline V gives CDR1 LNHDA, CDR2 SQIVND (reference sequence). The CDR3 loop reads CASSIVSGNGNQPQHF. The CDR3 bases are TGTGCCAGTAGTATAGTATCCGGGAACGGCAATCAGCCCCAGCATTTT.